Reported below is one T cell receptor beta chain. Its matching antigen is unknown. Combining a sample-barcoded 5' primer with a J-beta primer mix, a second PCR ran for about 7 to 11 cycles. TCRdb re-called the 5' RACE reads with MiXCR, one entry per CDR3 protein. The table has 1.5 million to 2 million distinct CDR3 sequences, about 35% seen once. The data originate from a study of blood T cells in healthy people across ages. Study-wide results and caveats: Strong correlation existed between TCR beta diversity and naive T cell percentage. Nothing was known about donor CMV status, and this possibly confounded expanded clonotype changes. Among T cells, TCR beta diversity per million cells dropped roughly linearly as age rose.

The authors extracted at least 5.5 micrograms of total RNA per sample. Germline values: CDR1 DFQATT, CDR2 SNEGSKA (reference sequence). This CDR3 contains 14 residues. Unmatched junction bases numbered 6, after V lost 8 bases and J lost 2 bases. The sequencing sample was made of blood. The receptor was isolated from a woman in her twenties or thirties in good health. The chain combines TRBV20-1 with TRBJ2-3; 11 bases fit TRBD2. The CDR3 region is CSHLAGGYTDTQYF. Written as DNA, the CDR3 is TGCAGTCATCTAGCGGGGGGTTACACAGATACGCAGTATTTT.